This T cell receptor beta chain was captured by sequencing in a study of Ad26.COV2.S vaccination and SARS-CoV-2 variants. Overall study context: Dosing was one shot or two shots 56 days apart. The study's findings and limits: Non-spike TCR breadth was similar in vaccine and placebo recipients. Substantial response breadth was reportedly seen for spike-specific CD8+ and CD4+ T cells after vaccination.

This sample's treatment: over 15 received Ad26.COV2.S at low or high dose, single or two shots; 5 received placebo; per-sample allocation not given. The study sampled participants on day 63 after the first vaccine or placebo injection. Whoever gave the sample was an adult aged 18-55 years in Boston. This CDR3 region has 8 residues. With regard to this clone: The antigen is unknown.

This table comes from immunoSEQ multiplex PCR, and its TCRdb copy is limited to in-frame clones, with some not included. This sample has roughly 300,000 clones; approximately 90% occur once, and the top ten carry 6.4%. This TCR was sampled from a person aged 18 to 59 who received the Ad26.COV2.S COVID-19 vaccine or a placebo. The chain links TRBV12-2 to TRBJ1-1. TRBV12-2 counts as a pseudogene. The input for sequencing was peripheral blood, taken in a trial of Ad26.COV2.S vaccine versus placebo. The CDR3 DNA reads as TGTGCATGGTCAGAAGCTTTCTTT. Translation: CAWSEAFF.